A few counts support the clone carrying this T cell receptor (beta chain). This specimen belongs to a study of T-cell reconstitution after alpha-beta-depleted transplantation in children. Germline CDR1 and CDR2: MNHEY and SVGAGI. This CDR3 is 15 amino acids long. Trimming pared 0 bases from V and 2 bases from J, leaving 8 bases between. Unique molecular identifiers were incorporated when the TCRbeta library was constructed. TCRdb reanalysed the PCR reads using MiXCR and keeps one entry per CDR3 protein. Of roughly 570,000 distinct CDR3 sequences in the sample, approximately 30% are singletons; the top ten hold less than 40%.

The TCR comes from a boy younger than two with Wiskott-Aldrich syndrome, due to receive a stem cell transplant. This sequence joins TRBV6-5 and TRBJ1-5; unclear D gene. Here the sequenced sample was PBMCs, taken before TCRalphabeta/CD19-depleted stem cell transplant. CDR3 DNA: TGTGCCAGCAGTTACTCTCGGCTGGGCAATCAGCCCCAGCATTTT. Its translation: CASSYSRLGNQPQHF.